This T cell receptor (beta chain) was sequenced during a study of cytomegalovirus exposure and HLA in healthy donors. Study outcomes and limitations: Later analysis indicated greater clonal expansion among HLA-associated TCR beta chains than among equally common other chains. Some V segments, TRBV6-2 and TRBV6-3 among them, were indistinguishable and were therefore excluded. Confirmation was obtained in vitro that a few CMV-associated chains are specific for CMV antigens. TCR beta chains numbering some 160 were designated cytomegalovirus-associated.

PCR primers comprised 60 Vbeta and 13 Jbeta primers. The method was immunoSEQ multiplex PCR; TCRdb's version includes in-frame clones alone and lacks a portion of them. This table has some 240,000 clones, about 93% appearing once. V lost 3 bases to trimming and J lost 4 bases; unmatched junction nucleotides: 3. This CDR3 spans 14 amino acids. Germline V gives CDR1 SGHRS, CDR2 YFSETQ. Concerning this clone: Its antigen is as yet unknown.

This chain links TRBV5-1 with TRBJ2-2, with 7 nucleotides matching TRBD1. The sample was PBMCs. The receptor was derived from a girl aged 2-10 years in good health and CMV-seronegative. CDR3 in DNA: TGCGCCAGCAGCTCCTCAGGGGGCACCGGGGAGCTGTTTTTT. As protein: CASSSSGGTGELFF.